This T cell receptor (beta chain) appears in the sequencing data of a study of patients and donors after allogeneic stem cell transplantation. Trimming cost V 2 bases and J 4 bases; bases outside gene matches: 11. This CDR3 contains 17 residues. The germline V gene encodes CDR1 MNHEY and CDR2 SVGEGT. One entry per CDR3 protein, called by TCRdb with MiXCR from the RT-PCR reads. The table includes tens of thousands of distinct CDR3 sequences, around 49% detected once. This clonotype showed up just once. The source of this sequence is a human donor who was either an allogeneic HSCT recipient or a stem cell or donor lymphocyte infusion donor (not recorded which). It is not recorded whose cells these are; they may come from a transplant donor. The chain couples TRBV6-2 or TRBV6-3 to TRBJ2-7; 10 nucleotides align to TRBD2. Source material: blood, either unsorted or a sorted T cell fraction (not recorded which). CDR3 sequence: CASSYASGSLVEYEQYF. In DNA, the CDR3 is TGTGCCAGCAGTTACGCTAGCGGGAGTTTGGTTGAGTACGAGCAGTACTTC.